This T cell receptor beta chain was sequenced for a study of blood T cell repertoires in COVID-19. For the study at large: Some COVID-19 samples were acute and others convalescent; all came from the United States, Italy and Spain. The analysed material was cDNA or gDNA that came from T cells, B-cell-depleted T cells, or PBMCs.

The CDR3 covers 16 residues. Germline CDR1 SGDLS, CDR2 YYNGEE. J was trimmed by 0 bases and V by 0 bases; bases with no gene match: 6. In the authors' methods: From reference gene primer amplification, estimates of nucleated cell counts were derived. Method: immunoSEQ multiplex PCR; TCRdb's copy keeps in-frame clones and lacks some. V and J calls and clone size follow that table, whereas D and trimming were derived from the DNA. Counted here are about 140,000 clones, just over 85% occurring once; the ten biggest clones make up about 8%. Sequences were obtained from peripheral blood. This rearrangement joins TRBV9 to TRBJ2-7, with TRBD2 identical over 7 bases. The sequence came from a woman aged 55-75 years with acute or convalescent COVID-19. CDR3 DNA: TGTGCCAGCAGCGTAGGGTCTAGCGGAGGCTCCTACGAGCAGTACTTC. This translates into CASSVGSSGGSYEQYF.